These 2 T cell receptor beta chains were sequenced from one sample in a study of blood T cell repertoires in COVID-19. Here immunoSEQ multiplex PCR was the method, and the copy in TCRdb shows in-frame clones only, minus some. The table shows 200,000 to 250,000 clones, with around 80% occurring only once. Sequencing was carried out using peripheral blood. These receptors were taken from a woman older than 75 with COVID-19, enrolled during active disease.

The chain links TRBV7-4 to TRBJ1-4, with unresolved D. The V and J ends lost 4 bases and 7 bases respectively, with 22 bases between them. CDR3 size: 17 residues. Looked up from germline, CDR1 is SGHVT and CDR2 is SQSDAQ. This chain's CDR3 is CASSSCREGPSSEKLFF. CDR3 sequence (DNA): TGTGCCAGCAGCTCTTGCCGGGAGGGCCCGAGCTCTGAAAAACTGTTTTTT.

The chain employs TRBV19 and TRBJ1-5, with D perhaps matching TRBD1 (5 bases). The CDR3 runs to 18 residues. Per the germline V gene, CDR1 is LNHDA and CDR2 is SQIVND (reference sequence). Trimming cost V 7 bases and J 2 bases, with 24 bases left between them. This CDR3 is CASKDDLKLVRGNQPQHF. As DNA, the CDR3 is TGTGCCAGTAAGGACGACCTCAAATTGGTCAGGGGCAATCAGCCCCAGCATTTT.